This TCR beta chain was profiled in a study of cytomegalovirus exposure and HLA in healthy donors. General study points: The CMV antigen specificity of a few CMV-associated chains was confirmed through in vitro analysis.

Germline V gene lookup returns CDR1 KGHSH and CDR2 LQKENI. The CDR3 has 16 amino acids. The germline V and J ends were trimmed by 2 bases and 5 bases, with 16 bases remaining between them. A remark on this clone: Its antigen is not known.

The protocol was immunoSEQ multiplex PCR, while the TCRdb copy is restricted to in-frame clones and leaves out a portion. The sample includes some 43,000 clones, roughly nine tenths of them seen just once. The TCR comes from a man aged 18 to 29 in good health and CMV-seronegative. This chain uses TRBV18 with TRBJ2-1, with TRBD1 as a possible D gene (5 bases). Sequenced: PBMCs. CDR3 residues: CASSPISAGSHNEQFF. In DNA form, the CDR3 reads TGTGCCAGCTCACCAATATCGGCAGGGTCGCACAATGAGCAGTTCTTC.